This T cell receptor (beta chain) was captured in a study of metastatic and nonmetastatic thyroid tumors. Study-wide background: Blood and tumor or nodule tissue repertoires from malignant and benign thyroid patients were compared.

Overall study results and limits: Reportedly, malignant thyroid tumors had significantly higher TCR beta diversity than benign nodules, in blood and tumor.

TCRdb reanalyzed the PCR reads with MiXCR. The sample has around 19,000 clones, roughly a third seen once; the top ten hold roughly 13%. The CDR3 totals 14 residues. The V segment lost 4 bases and the J segment 7 bases; nucleotides outside the gene matches: 6. Germline V gives CDR1 SGHRS, CDR2 YFSETQ. Each patient came to thyroid surgery without any prior treatment (of any kind). Note on this clone: The antigen is not known.

This TCR was sampled from a female donor with papillary thyroid cancer or a benign thyroid nodule (not recorded which). Some clones in this sample may be carry-over from other donors' samples. What was sequenced was blood. The chain recombines TRBV5-1 with TRBJ2-2; 8 bases match TRBD2. This CDR3 reads CASSTGGSGGELFF. The CDR3 DNA is TGCGCCAGCAGCACGGGGGGGTCTGGCGGGGAGCTGTTTTTT.